What follows are 9 T cell receptor beta chains derived from one specimen sequenced in a study of cytomegalovirus exposure and HLA in healthy donors. PCR employed 60 Vbeta and 13 Jbeta primers. TCRdb's table, derived via immunoSEQ multiplex PCR, lists solely in-frame clones and lacks some. The sample yields about 140,000 clones, around 84% seen once. Sample: PBMCs. These receptors all stem from a man in his fifties or sixties in good health and CMV-seronegative.

This clone was seen a few times. V is TRBV7-8 and J is TRBJ2-7, with D hard to call. This CDR3 is 12 amino acids long. V lost 7 bases, J lost 1 base, and 8 bases lay in between. Germline CDR1 and CDR2: SGHVS and FQNEAQ. The CDR3 loop reads CASTPESYEQYF. The CDR3 region has the DNA TGTGCCAGCACCCCTGAGTCCTACGAGCAGTACTTC.

The genes are TRBV28 and TRBJ2-7; 10 nucleotides match TRBD1. Germline CDR1 MDHEN, CDR2 SYDVKM. This CDR3 is built from 17 residues. The junction had 11 bases not matched to a gene; V was cut back by 5 bases and J by 1 base. The CDR3 DNA reads TGTGCCAGCAGTGCCCCTCGGGGACAGGGGAGGTCCTACGAGCAGTACTTC. Translating it yields CASSAPRGQGRSYEQYF.

The V gene is TRBV2, the J gene TRBJ2-1; 8 positions match TRBD2. The CDR3 sequence is 15 residues long. Losses at the gene ends were 5 bases for V and 8 bases for J; bases not matched to a gene: 11. Germline values: CDR1 SNHLY, CDR2 FYNNEI. The CDR3 spells CASSPGLGPGDEQFF. DNA for the CDR3: TGTGCCAGCAGTCCGGGACTAGGCCCTGGGGATGAGCAGTTCTTC.

The chain carries TRBV18 and TRBJ2-1, with D perhaps matching TRBD2 (6 bases). The germline V gene has CDR1 KGHSH and CDR2 LQKENI. The CDR3 is 15 amino acids. V was clipped by 3 bases and J by 6 bases, with 15 bases between them. The CDR3 sequence: CASSPPGLLSNEQFF. In DNA, the CDR3 is TGTGCCAGCTCACCCCCGGGACTCCTCTCCAATGAGCAGTTCTTC.

The J gene is TRBJ1-1, the V gene TRBV2; D gene unclear. The germline V gene encodes CDR1 SNHLY and CDR2 FYNNEI. The V gene lost 10 bases and the J gene lost 0 bases, with 18 bases spanning the gap. CDR3 length: 15 amino acids. The CDR3 reads CAIVYLQKMNTEAFF. CDR3 sequence (DNA): TGTGCCATCGTCTACCTACAGAAAATGAACACTGAAGCTTTCTTT.

V and J are TRBV10-3 and TRBJ2-3, with TRBD2 matching 8 bases. CDR1 is ENHRY, CDR2 SYGVKD, per germline. This CDR3 contains 14 residues. V was pared by 3 bases and J by 6 bases, with 5 bases of the junction left unmatched. CDR3 sequence (DNA): TGTGCCATCAGTGACAGCGGGAGTTTTGATACGCAGTATTTT. Residues: CAISDSGSFDTQYF.

CDR3 amino acids: CASSLQGPQADTQYF. The CDR3 DNA sequence: TGTGCCAGCTCCTTACAAGGCCCGCAGGCAGATACGCAGTATTTT. This chain links TRBV18 with TRBJ2-3, with D uncertain. Germline values: CDR1 KGHSH, CDR2 LQKENI. The V end was cut by 6 bases, the J end by 4 bases, with 17 bases between. The CDR3 consists of 15 residues.

This clone appeared once. The chain couples TRBV4-1 to TRBJ2-1, with 10 nucleotides matching TRBD2. Germline values: CDR1 MGHRA, CDR2 YSYEKL. This CDR3 contains 15 residues. Trimming cost V 4 bases and J 8 bases; bases outside gene matches: 8. The CDR3 is CASSLLAGKGYEQFF. The DNA for the CDR3 is TGCGCCAGCAGCCTACTAGCGGGAAAGGGCTATGAGCAGTTCTTC.

The chain combines TRBV13 with TRBJ2-2, with 10 bases identical to TRBD2. The CDR3 consists of 15 residues. Germline V gene data show CDR1 as PRHDT and CDR2 as FYEKMQ (reference sequence). The V segment lost 4 bases and the J segment 1 base; nucleotides outside the gene matches: 0. The CDR3 DNA is TGTGCCAGCAGCTCTAGCGGGAGGAACACCGGGGAGCTGTTTTTT. It encodes CASSSSGRNTGELFF.